This T cell receptor beta chain emerged from a study of CD8+ T cells in alopecia areata. Study results and caveats: Tofacitinib significantly reduced both scalp clonality and expanded CD8+ clones among the top 100.

This clone was detected only a few times. What it binds is unknown. Extracted from the samples, RNA was reverse transcribed into cDNA to serve as the sequencing template. The method was immunoSEQ multiplex PCR; TCRdb's version includes in-frame clones alone and lacks a portion of them. The repertoire consists of more than 200,000 clones, with 66% occurring once and the leading ten covering over 1%. The V and J ends lost 2 bases and 3 bases, in that order; junction bases with no gene match: 2. CDR3 length: 13 residues. Germline lookup yields CDR1 SQVTM and CDR2 ANQGSEA. The sample's treatment: oral pan-JAK inhibitor, 5-10 mg twice daily.

This chain joins TRBV29-1 and TRBJ2-3; 7 positions match TRBD1. The sample here was CD4+ T cells sorted from blood, taken at roughly week 45, from a patient treated with tofacitinib. This TCR came from a human donor with alopecia areata. The CDR3 loop is CSVESQGTDTQYF. The CDR3 region has the DNA TGCAGCGTTGAATCACAGGGGACAGATACGCAGTATTTT.